Presented here are 32 T cell receptor beta chains from one specimen sequenced in a study of blood T cell repertoires in COVID-19 (TCRdb year 2020). The method was the immunoSEQ multiplex PCR assay. TCRdb carries this immuneACCESS record with in-frame sequences only. Its versions omit some clonotypes, under half of them owing to an unresolved V gene in the studies checked, with the rest unexplained. The sample yields under 50,000 clones; 79% were counted once. Around 25% of the sample is taken by the ten largest. The sequenced material came from peripheral blood. These receptors all come from a man in his 70s with acute or convalescent COVID-19.

The chain employs TRBV2 and TRBJ2-2, with D perhaps TRBD2 (6 bases). CDR1 SNHLY and CDR2 FYNNEI come from the germline V gene. This CDR3 has 14 amino acids. The V and J ends lost 5 bases and 3 bases respectively, with 10 bases between them. This chain's CDR3 is CASSWGEYTGELFF. CDR3 nucleotide sequence: TGTGCCAGCAGTTGGGGGGAGTACACCGGGGAGCTGTTTTTT.

This clone came up a few times. The chain is built from TRBV6-6 and TRBJ1-2; D might be TRBD1 (6 bases). There are 15 residues in the CDR3. The V and J ends lost 5 bases and 2 bases respectively, with 15 bases between them. Germline values: CDR1 MNHNY, CDR2 SVGAGI (reference sequence). CDR3 sequence: CASSDPDRPNYGYTF. In DNA, the CDR3 is TGTGCCAGCAGTGACCCGGACAGACCAAACTATGGCTACACCTTC.

This clone was observed a single time. The V and J genes are TRBV21-1 and TRBJ2-3; TRBD2 was called by the table and not checked on the DNA. TRBV21-1 is termed a pseudogene. This CDR3 region has 16 residues. CDR3 coding DNA: TGTGCCAGCAGCGGTACTAGCGGGCAGCTCACAGATACGCAGTATTTT. This codes for CASSGTSGQLTDTQYF.

V gene TRBV5-1 combines with J gene TRBJ2-7, with 8 bases lining up with TRBD1. This CDR3 has 14 residues. CDR1 SGHRS and CDR2 YFSETQ come from the germline V gene. V was pared by 5 bases and J by 2 bases, with 6 bases of the junction left unmatched. The CDR3: CASRLPGQAYEQYF. The CDR3 DNA reads TGCGCCAGCAGACTCCCGGGACAGGCCTACGAGCAGTACTTC.

This clone has only a few counts. The V gene is TRBV6-1, the J gene TRBJ2-2; D is possibly TRBD1 (5 bases). With 1 base removed from V and 5 bases from J, the gap between germline ends came to 8 bases. Germline lookup yields CDR1 MNHNS and CDR2 SASEGT. The CDR3 has 14 residues. CDR3: CASSEEGWTGELFF. The CDR3 DNA is TGTGCCAGCAGTGAAGAGGGGTGGACCGGGGAGCTGTTTTTT.

The V call is TRBV2, the J call TRBJ2-3, with TRBD1 matching 9 bases. Trimming removed 5 bases from V and 1 base from J; junction bases left unmatched: 4. In germline, CDR1 is SNHLY, CDR2 FYNNEI. The CDR3 loop spans 15 amino acids. CDR3 sequence reads: CASSWTGVGTDTQYF. The CDR3 nucleotides read TGTGCCAGCAGTTGGACAGGGGTCGGCACAGATACGCAGTATTTT.

This clone was recorded a few times. V usage is TRBV19 and J usage is TRBJ1-6; 11 bases agree with TRBD1. Unmatched junction bases numbered 1, after V lost 8 bases and J lost 7 bases. Germline values: CDR1 LNHDA, CDR2 SQIVND (reference sequence). The CDR3 runs to 13 residues. The CDR3 nucleotides read TGTGCCAGTGGGGACAGGGGGAATTCACCCCTCCACTTT. Translation gives CASGDRGNSPLHF.

The chain links TRBV2 to TRBJ2-4, with a weak D call TRBD2 (6 bases). The germline V gene has CDR1 SNHLY and CDR2 FYNNEI. This CDR3 has 15 residues. V was trimmed by 3 bases and J by 6 bases, leaving 15 bases between them. The CDR3 bases are TGTGCCAGCAGTGACCACGGGAGTGGAGGAAACATTCAGTACTTC. It specifies CASSDHGSGGNIQYF.

The CDR3 bases are TGTGCCAGCAGCCAAACAACAGGGATAACTAATGAAAAACTGTTTTTT. Translating it yields CASSQTTGITNEKLFF. The genes are TRBV4-2 and TRBJ1-4; tentative D call: TRBD1 (6 bases). The germline gives CDR1 LGHNA, CDR2 YNFKEQ. The germline V and J ends were trimmed by 2 bases and 1 base, with 11 bases remaining between them. The CDR3 is made up of 16 amino acids.

The gene calls are TRBV25-1 and TRBJ1-5; D is ambiguous. Per germline, CDR1 MGHDK and CDR2 SYGVNS. CDR3 length equals 13 residues. V lost 5 bases and J lost 7, with 12 bases in between. For the CDR3, the DNA is TGTGCCAGCAGTTCCGGGAAATGGCAGCCCCAGCATTTT. Its protein is CASSSGKWQPQHF.

This clone was recorded a few times. The V call is TRBV5-1, the J call TRBJ2-5, with TRBD2 as a possible D gene (5 bases). Germline CDR1 SGHRS, CDR2 YFSETQ. The CDR3 has 15 residues. The V end lost 3 bases, the J end lost 4 bases, and 16 bases lay between the germline ends. CDR3 sequence reads: CASSYDYRPGETQYF. The CDR3 DNA reads TGCGCCAGCAGCTACGACTACCGCCCCGGAGAGACCCAGTACTTC.

The rearrangement uses TRBV4-3 and TRBJ1-1, with D uncertain. Germline V gives CDR1 LGHNA, CDR2 YSLEER. The CDR3 length is 16 residues. Trimming pared 0 bases from V and 5 bases from J, leaving 16 bases between. The CDR3: CASSQDPLSGRTEAFF. The CDR3 DNA reads TGCGCCAGCAGCCAAGATCCCTTATCGGGAAGAACTGAAGCTTTCTTT.

The gene calls are TRBV5-1 and TRBJ2-2, with TRBD2 identical over 7 bases. This CDR3 is built from 18 residues. The trim removed 9 bases at V and 0 bases at J, leaving 17 bases unmatched. Germline V gene sequence: CDR1 SGHRS, CDR2 YFSETQ. In DNA form, the CDR3 reads TGCGCCACCATGTGGTGGCCTAGCGGTGCTTCGAACACCGGGGAGCTGTTTTTT. Its translation is CATMWWPSGASNTGELFF.

The chain joins TRBV2 to TRBJ1-5, with D maybe TRBD1 (5 bases). The ends were cut back, 1 base at V and 0 bases at J, with 10 bases in the middle. CDR1 SNHLY and CDR2 FYNNEI come from the germline V gene. This CDR3 contains 16 residues. The CDR3 DNA sequence: TGTGCCAGCAGTGAAGTGACAGTCCGTAGCAATCAGCCCCAGCATTTT. Amino acids: CASSEVTVRSNQPQHF. The variable domain in full, completed from reference TRBV2 and TRBJ1-5, reads EPEVTQTPSHQVTQMGQEVILRCVPISNHLYFYWYRQILGQKVEFLVSFYNNEISEKSEIFDDQFSVERPDGSNFTLKIRSTKLEDSAMYFCASSEVTVRSNQPQHFGDGTRLSIL.

J is TRBJ2-7 and V is TRBV5-1; 8 bases map to TRBD1. The CDR3 spans 12 residues. Germline V lookup: CDR1 SGHRS, CDR2 YFSETQ. V gave up 4 bases and J gave up 7 bases; unmatched junction bases: 4. CDR3 in DNA: TGCGCCAGCAGCATTGACAGGGGTGAGCAGTACTTC. Translating it yields CASSIDRGEQYF.

The chain joins TRBV18 to TRBJ2-7; possibly TRBD1 for D (6 bases). V lost 0 bases, J lost 4 bases, and 13 bases lay in between. This CDR3 has 15 residues. Germline CDR1 KGHSH, CDR2 LQKENI. CDR3 sequence reads: CASSPPGHLAYEQYF. The CDR3 DNA reads as TGTGCCAGCTCACCACCGGGACACCTAGCTTACGAGCAGTACTTC.

This sequence joins TRBV28 and TRBJ2-3; 8 nucleotides align to TRBD2. The junction had 8 bases not matched to a gene; V was cut back by 7 bases and J by 2 bases. Germline V gene lookup returns CDR1 MDHEN and CDR2 SYDVKM. The CDR3 length is 15 residues. In DNA form, the CDR3 reads TGTGCCAGCACCACCCGAGGACTAGCCACAGATACGCAGTATTTT. This gives the protein CASTTRGLATDTQYF.

The chain links TRBV6-6 to TRBJ1-2; D unclear. Per germline, CDR1 MNHNY and CDR2 SVGAGI (reference sequence). V was shortened by 4 bases and J by 4 bases, with 7 bases between the two germline ends. The CDR3 length is 12 residues. CDR3 sequence (DNA): TGTGCCAGCAGTTCCCAATCCTATGGCTACACCTTC. It yields the protein CASSSQSYGYTF.

This rearrangement joins TRBV11-2 to TRBJ1-4; no clear D. Germline V gives CDR1 SGHAT, CDR2 FQNNGV. Trimming stripped 3 bases from V and 8 bases from J, with 10 bases between. The CDR3 has 13 residues. CDR3 nucleotides: TGTGCCAGCAGCTTCGTCGGGTTGGAAAAACTGTTTTTT. This sequence encodes CASSFVGLEKLFF.

This clone was seen once. The CDR3, as DNA: TGTGCCAGCTCACCACCGGTTGGGACAGTGAACACTGAAGCTTTCTTT. Translation: CASSPPVGTVNTEAFF. This chain uses TRBV18 with TRBJ1-1; 7 positions agree with TRBD1. Germline V gene lookup returns CDR1 KGHSH and CDR2 LQKENI. Germline trimming cut 0 bases from V and 0 bases from J; bases unmatched to any gene: 4. The CDR3 has 16 residues.

The V gene is TRBV6-5, the J gene TRBJ2-7; 7 nucleotides match TRBD1. The CDR3 runs 14 residues. The V and J ends lost 4 bases and 4 bases, in that order; junction bases with no gene match: 7. Per germline, CDR1 MNHEY and CDR2 SVGAGI. As DNA, the CDR3 is TGTGCCAGCAGTTTCAACGGACAGGTTTACGAGCAGTACTTC. As protein: CASSFNGQVYEQYF.

This sequence joins TRBV10-1 and TRBJ2-2; D is unclear. Germline values: CDR1 WNHNN, CDR2 SYGVQD (reference sequence). V was clipped by 3 bases and J by 2 bases, with 7 bases between them. The CDR3 loop spans 14 amino acids. In nucleotides, the CDR3 is TGCGCCAGCAGTGATACAGAAAACACCGGGGAGCTGTTTTTT. Protein sequence: CASSDTENTGELFF.

The chain carries TRBV7-6 and TRBJ2-1; possibly TRBD1 for D (5 bases). V lost 1 base to trimming and J lost 7 bases, with 14 bases between them. The CDR3 is 15 residues long. Germline V CDR1 and CDR2: SGHVS, FNYEAQ. The CDR3 sequence: CASSLVRDSLNEQFF. CDR3 sequence (DNA): TGTGCCAGCAGCTTAGTAAGAGACAGCTTGAATGAGCAGTTCTTC.

The chain is built from TRBV6-5 and TRBJ2-7; no definite D call. Trimming took off 7 bases at V and 2 bases at J, with 12 bases between the two ends. This CDR3 contains 13 residues. Germline V gene sequence: CDR1 MNHEY, CDR2 SVGAGI. The CDR3 sequence: CASKSAGPYEQYF. The CDR3 DNA reads TGTGCCAGCAAGTCGGCAGGCCCCTACGAGCAGTACTTC.

V and J are TRBV6-6 and TRBJ2-3, with D uncertain. V lost 7 bases to trimming and J lost 4 bases, with 9 bases between them. The CDR3 is made up of 12 amino acids. Germline V gives CDR1 MNHNY, CDR2 SVGAGI (reference sequence). CDR3 DNA: TGTGCCAGCACCGGTCAGGCAGATACGCAGTATTTT. Translating gives CASTGQADTQYF.

This clone was counted only a few times. V gene TRBV29-1 combines with J gene TRBJ2-5, with a tentative D call TRBD1 (5 bases). Germline lookup yields CDR1 SQVTM and CDR2 ANQGSEA. The CDR3 contains 11 residues. Trimming stripped 4 bases from V and 4 bases from J, with 7 bases between. CDR3 loop: CSVAQGETQYF. For the CDR3, the DNA is TGCAGCGTTGCGCAGGGAGAGACCCAGTACTTC.

The V gene is TRBV10-2, the J gene TRBJ2-7; no firm D call. This CDR3 comprises 12 residues. The germline CDR1 and CDR2 sequences are WSHSY and SAAADI. The V end lost 8 bases, the J end lost 5 bases, and 13 bases lay between the germline ends. CDR3 nucleotides: TGCGCCAGCGGGCATTACAGTCACGAGCAGTACTTC. Its translation: CASGHYSHEQYF.

The CDR3 nucleotides read TGCAGTGCTAGTGCTACACCCTTCGGGGAGCAGCCCCAGCATTTT. It is translated as CSASATPFGEQPQHF. V usage is TRBV20-1 and J usage is TRBJ1-5; D gene unclear. The V end was cut by 3 bases, the J end by 7 bases, with 19 bases between. This CDR3 has 15 residues. Germline loops: CDR1 DFQATT, CDR2 SNEGSKA (reference sequence).

This clone was detected once. The chain carries TRBV14 and TRBJ2-2; possible D gene TRBD1, 5 bases. Germline CDR1 and CDR2: SGHDN and FVKESK. The CDR3 sequence is 15 residues long. Trimming removed 1 base at V and 0 bases at J, with 6 bases between. CDR3 amino acids: CASSQGQTNTGELFF. The CDR3 DNA reads TGTGCCAGCAGCCAAGGACAGACGAACACCGGGGAGCTGTTTTTT.

This clone was seen more than once but under ten times. The rearrangement uses TRBV6-5 and TRBJ1-4; weak D call: TRBD1 (6 bases). Trimming left V 0 bases short and J 8 bases short, with 10 bases between. The CDR3 sequence is 14 residues long. From germline, CDR1 is MNHEY and CDR2 SVGAGI. Here the CDR3 DNA reads TGTGCCAGCAGTTACTCAGGGGGTGCGGAAAAACTGTTTTTT. Its translation: CASSYSGGAEKLFF.

The gene calls are TRBV6-5 and TRBJ1-5, with 10 nucleotides matching TRBD1. J gave up 6 bases and V 5 bases, and 7 bases lay outside the gene matches. Germline V gene data show CDR1 as MNHEY and CDR2 as SVGAGI. This CDR3 has 15 residues. This chain's CDR3 is CASSPRQGAVQPQHF. CDR3 sequence (DNA): TGTGCCAGCAGTCCAAGACAGGGGGCAGTTCAGCCCCAGCATTTT.

This rearrangement joins TRBV7-2 to TRBJ2-5, with 7 bases identical to TRBD1. The germline gives CDR1 SGHTA, CDR2 FQGNSA. This CDR3 has 13 amino acids. Losses at the gene ends were 5 bases for V and 5 bases for J; bases not matched to a gene: 5. CDR3 in DNA: TGTGCCAGCAGCCTGTCAGGGGGTGAGACCCAGTACTTC. This codes for CASSLSGGETQYF.